The present T cell receptor (beta chain) was sequenced within a study of blood T cell repertoires in COVID-19 (dated by TCRdb to the early 2020s). Study-wide context: Samples covering the acute and convalescent phases of COVID-19 were provided by collaborators in the United States, Italy and Spain. Where HLA class I and class II types were available, the types were taken from metadata supplied by the sample provider, not from assay-based typing. Nearly every sample came with metadata listing a de-identified subject ID, COVID-19 status, age in years and sex. Deeply sampled blood TCRbeta repertoires from subjects exposed to, actively infected with, or recovered from COVID-19 were included in the dataset. The repertoires were released in a freely available public database intended as a resource for research on the immune response to SARS-CoV-2. Samples came from the ongoing ImmuneRACE study (first 160 participants) plus 1,254 subjects from 6 global collaborators. The material from the prospective study consisted of cDNA or gDNA derived from T cells, B-cell-depleted T cells, or PBMCs.

On this clone itself: Its antigen target is currently unknown. No quality values exist for individual bases; no much larger clone is one base distant.

Each collaborating institution followed its own protocols to collect whole blood in K2EDTA tubes. For TCRbeta analysis, collaborator samples were shipped as frozen whole blood, as isolated PBMCs, or as DNA extracted from either sample type. Measured from the cysteine to the phenylalanine, the CDR3 is 16 residues long. The CDR3 DNA has 48 bases and is translated from base 1. Trimming takes 3 bases off V and 4 bases off J; junction bases not matched to a gene: 8. Based on the germline V gene (reference sequence), the CDR1 and CDR2 sequences are SGHKS and YYEKEE. TCRbeta CDR3 regions were amplified from genomic DNA by means of the immunoSEQ Assay, a bias-controlled multiplex PCR. As for the authors' bioinformatics: The number of nucleated cells in each sample was estimated from the amplification of reference gene primers within the assay. To quantify the absolute abundance of each unique TCRbeta CDR3 rearrangement, sequence reads were collapsed and filtered. For each sample, productive Simpson clonality was calculated as the square root of Simpson's diversity index across productive rearrangements. This is the immuneACCESS table as TCRdb keeps it, with only in-frame sequences that have V and J called. A part of the clones is gone; compared with another copy, unresolved V genes explain less than half, and the rest is unexplained. V and J calls and clone size are those listed in that table; D and trimming were worked out from the DNA. Here the sample has approximately 140,000 clones; approximately 80% occur a single time. The ten largest account for 10% to 15% of the sample.

Study-wide findings and limitations: Clinical and demographic metadata were provided uncurated, with the amount varying by source and participant.

The sequence was obtained from a man between 60 and 75 years old with active or convalescent COVID-19. Recombination joined TRBV5-5 with TRBJ1-3, with 9 bases matching TRBD1. Sample: peripheral blood. The DNA reads as follows: TGTGCCAGCAGCTCCACACAGGGGGCAGGGGGAAACACCATATATTTT. Its translation reads: CASSSTQGAGGNTIYF.